What follows are 8 T cell receptor beta chains derived from one specimen sequenced in a study of glioma-infiltrating T cells. Using RNA template, CDR3s of TCR alpha and beta were amplified with iRepertoire arm-PCR. TCRdb analysed the multiplex PCR reads with MiXCR anew, one entry per CDR3 protein. The repertoire has around 190,000 distinct CDR3 sequences, more than 30% of them found once; the top ten carry 20% to 25%. The sequenced material came from glioma tissue, nonneoplastic brain tissue, or PBMCs (not recorded which). The origin of the receptors is a human donor with low-grade glioma or glioblastoma, undergoing nonglioma brain surgery, or in good health (not recorded which).

Comment on this clonotype: A junction end diverges from the germline sequence, so it may reflect a read error. This rearrangement joins TRBV7-2 to TRBJ2-3; TRBD2 matches at 11 bases. The CDR3 has 16 residues. CDR1 and CDR2 (germline): SGHTA, FQGNSA. The CDR3 DNA reads as TGTGCCGGCAGCTTAGTACTAGCGGGAGTGCCAGATACGCAGTATTTT. Translating gives CAGSLVLAGVPDTQYF.

This clonotype was observed at least ten times. V gene TRBV7-9 combines with J gene TRBJ2-3; no firm D call. V was cut by 1 base and J by 9 bases, with 5 bases left in between. Germline CDR1 is SEHNR and CDR2 is FQNEAQ (reference sequence). This CDR3 spans 11 amino acids. The CDR3 DNA reads TGTGCCAGCAGCTTAGAGAGAACGCAGTATTTT. Translation: CASSLERTQYF.

This clonotype was seen ten or more times. This chain connects TRBV20-1 to TRBJ2-1; TRBD2 aligns across 9 bases. Germline CDR1 is DFQATT and CDR2 is SNEGSKA (reference sequence). The CDR3 covers 16 residues. Germline trimming cut 0 bases from V and 8 bases from J; bases unmatched to any gene: 11. CDR3 sequence: CSARDLRREGPDEQFF. In DNA form, the CDR3 reads TGCAGTGCTAGAGATTTACGGCGGGAGGGTCCAGATGAGCAGTTCTTC.

This clonotype was found a few times. The V and J genes are TRBV11-1 and TRBJ1-4, with D possibly TRBD1 on 5 matching bases. The CDR3 extends over 15 amino acids. Germline V gene sequence: CDR1 SGHAT, CDR2 FQDESV (reference sequence). The ends were cut back, 5 bases at V and 8 bases at J, with 18 bases in the middle. CDR3 sequence: CASSRTGTMGEKLFF. The CDR3 DNA reads TGTGCCAGCAGCCGAACCGGGACCATGGGAGAAAAACTGTTTTTT.

There are many counts of this clonotype. The chain recombines TRBV27 with TRBJ1-5; a weak D match, TRBD1 (5 bases). V lost 1 base to trimming and J lost 3 bases, with 7 bases between them. Germline V gene lookup returns CDR1 MNHEY and CDR2 SMNVEV (reference sequence). The CDR3 sequence is 14 residues long. CDR3 residues: CASSLLGDNQPQHF. The CDR3 bases are TGTGCCAGCAGTTTATTAGGGGACAATCAGCCCCAGCATTTT.

This clonotype appeared many times. The chain links TRBV18 to TRBJ2-1; TRBD1 might be the D (6 bases). The CDR3 sequence is 14 residues long. CDR1 KGHSH and CDR2 LQKENI come from the germline V gene. The V gene lost 3 bases and the J gene lost 6 bases, with 12 bases spanning the gap. CDR3 sequence: CASSPYTGSNEQFF. DNA for the CDR3: TGTGCCAGCTCACCCTATACAGGGTCCAATGAGCAGTTCTTC.

With regard to this clonotype: It may be a read error: a sequence one base away is much more abundant. This sequence joins TRBV19 and TRBJ2-1; 11 bases map to TRBD2. CDR3 length equals 13 residues. Germline CDR1 reads LNHDA; CDR2 reads SQIVND (reference sequence). V shed 7 bases, J shed 12 bases, and the junction held 8 bases outside the gene matches. The CDR3 region has the DNA TGTGCCAGTAAGACTAGCGGGAACAATCGGCAGTTCTTC. This codes for CASKTSGNNRQFF. Variable domain in full (rest from reference TRBV19 and TRBJ2-1): DGGITQSPKYLFRKEGQNVTLSCEQNLNHDAMYWYRQDPGQGLRLIYYSQIVNDFQKGDIAEGYSVSREKKESFPLTVTSAQKNPTAFYLCASKTSGNNRQFFGPGTRLTVL.

Ten or more counts support this clonotype. This rearrangement joins TRBV2 to TRBJ2-1, with a weak D call TRBD1 (5 bases). With 2 bases removed from V and 3 bases from J, the gap between germline ends came to 11 bases. The CDR3 loop spans 15 amino acids. Per the germline V gene, CDR1 is SNHLY and CDR2 is FYNNEI. For the CDR3, the DNA is TGTGCCAGCAGTGAACGATTAGGGGTCTACAATGAGCAGTTCTTC. Translating it yields CASSERLGVYNEQFF.